The rows below give T cell receptor beta chains drawn from one sample of a study of OX40 agonist ivuxolimab in advanced cancers. Only in-frame clones appear in the TCRdb table, and some are missing; sequencing was by immunoSEQ multiplex PCR. The sample comprises 50,000 or so clones, 75% to 90% of which are singletons, and 30% to 35% rests with the top ten. This material consisted of CD4+ or CD8+ T cells sorted from blood, taken in a trial of the OX40 agonist ivuxolimab. The source of these receptors is an adult with an advanced solid tumor such as melanoma, head and neck, liver or kidney cancer. The CDR3 runs from the conserved cysteine through the conserved F or W. Each record gives: J gene, V gene, clone size, D gene, CDR3 DNA, CDR3 protein. A D gene is named only where the DNA matches it firmly. Size is stated for part of the rows, as once, few or many counts, or as a class when the clone is expanded.

TRBJ2-1,TRBV27,.,TRBD2,TGTGCCAGCAGTTTCCAGCGGGAGGCGAATGAGCAGTTCTTC,CASSFQREANEQFF
TRBJ2-2,TRBV27,once,.,TGTGCCAGCAGTCCCCCGAACACCGGGGAGCTGTTTTTT,CASSPPNTGELFF
TRBJ1-2,TRBV7-9,.,.,TGTGCCAGCAGCGCAACCCCACAGGGATTGGGCTACACCTTC,CASSATPQGLGYTF
TRBJ1-1,TRBV28,.,TRBD1,TGTGCCAGCAGTTCAACTCCGGGACAGCGTTGGGGAGCTTTCTTT,CASSSTPGQRWGAFF
TRBJ1-5,TRBV13,.,.,TGTGCCAGCAGCCTAGGCCGGAAAGGCAATCAGCCCCAGCATTTT,CASSLGRKGNQPQHF
TRBJ2-2,TRBV5-1,few,.,TGCGCCAGCAGCCCGGGACAGAACACCGGGGAGCTGTTTTTT,CASSPGQNTGELFF
TRBJ2-7,TRBV28,few,TRBD1,TGTGCCAGCAGTTTGTTAGGACAGGACGACGAGCAGTACTTC,CASSLLGQDDEQYF
TRBJ2-2,TRBV27,.,.,TGTGCCAGCAACAACAGGGCCGGGGAGCTGTTTTTT,CASNNRAGELFF
TRBJ2-2,TRBV4-2,.,TRBD2,TGTGCCAGCAGCCCGACTAGCGGGGGGAACACCGGGGAGCTGTTTTTT,CASSPTSGGNTGELFF
TRBJ2-7,TRBV28,.,.,TGTGCCAGCAGTTTTTTGGGCTACGAGCAGTACTTC,CASSFLGYEQYF
TRBJ1-5,TRBV19,.,TRBD1,TGTGCCAGTAGTCCAGGGACAGGGTCTCAGCCCCAGCATTTT,CASSPGTGSQPQHF
TRBJ2-5,TRBV11-2,.,.,TGTGCCAGCAGCTTAGTCCTTAGCGCCGTCGATACCCAGTACTTC,CASSLVLSAVDTQYF
TRBJ2-1,TRBV15,.,TRBD2,TGTGCCACCAGCAGAGATCTTGGCGGGAGTATCTACAATGAGCAGTTCTTC,CATSRDLGGSIYNEQFF
TRBJ2-3,TRBV15,few,TRBD2,TGTGCCACCAGCGTTAGCGGGAGACGTTCAGATACGCAGTATTTT,CATSVSGRRSDTQYF
TRBJ2-1,TRBV14,.,TRBD2,TGTGCCAGCAGCCCTCCGGGACTAGCGGCCAATGAGCAGTTCTTC,CASSPPGLAANEQFF
TRBJ2-7,TRBV2,.,.,TGTGCCAGCAGTGTGATGGTCGGTGGCTGGGAGCAGTACTTC,CASSVMVGGWEQYF
TRBJ2-5,TRBV5-1,few,.,TGCGCCAGCAGTCCAGTGGCAGGATTCCAAGAGACCCAGTACTTC,CASSPVAGFQETQYF
TRBJ2-5,TRBV4-1,.,.,TGCGCCAGCAGCCAAGGTCCGGGACCGACTGGTGGGACCCAGTACTTC,CASSQGPGPTGGTQYF
TRBJ2-7,TRBV7-7,.,.,TGTGCTAGCAGCGTCCGGGCCTCCTACGAGCAGTACTTC,CASSVRASYEQYF
TRBJ2-7,TRBV7-8,.,TRBD2,TGTGCCAGCAGCCGCGGAGCGGGGGGGAGTTACGAGCAGTACTTC,CASSRGAGGSYEQYF
TRBJ2-3,TRBV29-1,.,.,TGCAGCAGGTCTGGCGACACAGATACGCAGTATTTT,CSRSGDTDTQYF
TRBJ2-7,TRBV11-1,.,TRBD1,TGTGCCAGCAGCTTTCGCTCCGGGACAGGGGACTACGAGCAGTACTTC,CASSFRSGTGDYEQYF
TRBJ2-7,TRBV30,.,.,TGTACCTGGATGCAGGGGGGCTACGAGCAGTACTTC,CTWMQGGYEQYF
TRBJ2-7,TRBV9,.,.,TGTGCCAGCAGCCCAACGAGACTGGCTGTTGAGGAGTACGAGCAGTACTTC,CASSPTRLAVEEYEQYF
TRBJ2-2,TRBV13,.,.,TGTGCCAGCAGCGTGGACGGGACTTCAAACACCGGGGAGCTGTTTTTT,CASSVDGTSNTGELFF
TRBJ2-7,TRBV19,.,TRBD2,TGTGCCAGTAGTATAACTAGCGGGAGGAACGAGCAGTACTTC,CASSITSGRNEQYF
TRBJ2-1,TRBV21-1,.,.,TGTGCCAGCAGACTAGGACTCTTCCACAACGGTGAGCAGTTCTTC,CASRLGLFHNGEQFF
TRBJ2-7,TRBV11-3,.,TRBD2,TGTGCCAGCAGCCCCAGCGGGGCCTACGAGCAGTACTTC,CASSPSGAYEQYF
TRBJ1-2,TRBV7-3,once,TRBD1,TGTGCCAGCAGCTCAGGGACAGGGGGTTTCAATGGCTACACCTTC,CASSSGTGGFNGYTF
TRBJ2-7,TRBV19,.,TRBD1,TGTGCCAGTAGTCCCTGGACAGGGCCCTCCTACGAGCAGTACTTC,CASSPWTGPSYEQYF
TRBJ2-2,TRBV5-8,.,.,TGTGCCAGCAGCTTTACAGGGTCCGGGGAGCTGTTTTTT,CASSFTGSGELFF
TRBJ2-7,TRBV5-1,once,.,TGCGCCAGCAGCTTGAAGGCGGGGTACTCCTACGAGCAGTACTTC,CASSLKAGYSYEQYF
TRBJ2-7,TRBV5-5,.,.,TGTGCCAGCAGCTCCTCTGGGACGCCGGCCGACGACGAGCAGTACTTC,CASSSSGTPADDEQYF
TRBJ2-6,TRBV27,.,.,TGTGCCAGCCGGCTGATCTCTGGGGCCAACGTCCTGACTTTC,CASRLISGANVLTF
TRBJ2-3,TRBV6-6,.,.,TGTGCCAGCAGCCCCCTTAGTGAGGATACAGATACGCAGTATTTT,CASSPLSEDTDTQYF
TRBJ2-7,TRBV4-1,.,TRBD2,TGCGCCAGCAGCCAAGACCCAGCGGGAGGGTACGAGCAGTACTTC,CASSQDPAGGYEQYF
TRBJ2-2,TRBV4-2,.,TRBD2,TGTGCCAGCAGCCAAGACCTAGCGGGGGGCCTCACCGGGGAGCTGTTTTTT,CASSQDLAGGLTGELFF
TRBJ1-2,TRBV5-1,.,TRBD1,TGCGCCAGCAGTCAATCCGGGACAGGGGGCGAGGGGGACACCTTC,CASSQSGTGGEGDTF
TRBJ2-1,TRBV9,.,TRBD1,TGTGCCAGCAGCGTCCAGGACAGGGAAGTGGTTCCCCTACCCAATGAGCAGTTCTTC,CASSVQDREVVPLPNEQFF
TRBJ2-1,TRBV27,.,.,TGTGCCAGCAGTTTGGCATCGATCCACAATGAGCAGTTCTTC,CASSLASIHNEQFF
TRBJ2-3,TRBV19,.,.,TGTGCCAGTAGTATCGTAGCAGCTACGCAGTATTTT,CASSIVAATQYF
TRBJ2-7,TRBV5-4,few,.,TGTGCCAGCAGCTCGGGACTCAGCTCCTACGAGCAGTACTTC,CASSSGLSSYEQYF
TRBJ2-6,TRBV5-1,.,.,TGCGCCAGCAGCTTCAACTCTGGGGCCAACGTCCTGACTTTC,CASSFNSGANVLTF
TRBJ1-6,TRBV6-5,.,.,TGTGCCAGCAGGTCCGGACAGAAAGATTCACCCCTCCACTTT,CASRSGQKDSPLHF
TRBJ2-7,TRBV7-9,.,TRBD1,TGTGCCAGCACCCCTGGCAGGGGGCCCCTGGAGCAGTACTTC,CASTPGRGPLEQYF
TRBJ1-2,TRBV30,few,.,TGTGCCTCTACAATGAACGGCTACACCTTC,CASTMNGYTF
TRBJ2-5,TRBV5-1,.,.,TGCGCCAGCAGCTTGGCCTGGCAGGGAGGTCAAGAGACCCAGTACTTC,CASSLAWQGGQETQYF
TRBJ2-7,TRBV2,.,.,TGTGCCAGCAACACGCCCCTCGACGAGCAGTACTTC,CASNTPLDEQYF
TRBJ2-7,TRBV27,.,.,TGTGCCAGCAGTCCTGGGACCGTGCAGTACTTC,CASSPGTVQYF
TRBJ2-7,TRBV5-6,once,.,TGTGCCAGCAGCTTGCGGACAACGACCTACGAGCAGTACTTC,CASSLRTTTYEQYF
TRBJ2-3,TRBV9,.,.,TGTGCCAGCAGCGTAGGTATGGCGATTAGCACAGATACGCAGTATTTT,CASSVGMAISTDTQYF
TRBJ1-2,TRBV7-9,.,.,TGTGCCAGCAGCTTTATAGGGGCAAACTATGGCTACACCTTC,CASSFIGANYGYTF
TRBJ2-7,TRBV5-6,.,TRBD1,TGTGCCAGCAGCTACAGGGGCTCCTACGAGCAGTACTTC,CASSYRGSYEQYF
TRBJ2-7,TRBV11-2,.,.,TGTGCCAGCAGCCCAGGGCCGTTTTACGAGCAGTACTTC,CASSPGPFYEQYF